These 6 T cell receptor beta chains originate from one sample sequenced in a study of cytomegalovirus exposure and HLA in healthy donors. It was with 60 Vbeta and 13 Jbeta primers that the PCR ran. The protocol was immunoSEQ multiplex PCR, while the TCRdb copy is restricted to in-frame clones and leaves out a portion. The repertoire consists of roughly 110,000 clones, with roughly 80% occurring once and the leading ten covering 2% to 3%. Input material: PBMCs. Receptor source: a female donor in good health and CMV-seronegative.

This rearrangement joins TRBV4-2 to TRBJ2-3; 14 bases line up with TRBD2. Looked up from germline, CDR1 is LGHNA and CDR2 is YNFKEQ. Trimming removed 2 bases from V and 3 bases from J; junction bases left unmatched: 10. This CDR3 is 19 amino acids long. The CDR3: CASSQKSGGLAGVTDTQYF. The CDR3 nucleotides read TGTGCCAGCAGCCAAAAAAGTGGGGGACTAGCGGGGGTTACAGATACGCAGTATTTT.

The chain carries TRBV19 and TRBJ1-5; tentatively, D is TRBD1 (5 bases). The CDR3 sequence is 15 residues long. V lost 1 base and J 2 bases, leaving 9 bases between the germline ends. Germline values: CDR1 LNHDA, CDR2 SQIVND (reference sequence). The CDR3 coding sequence is TGTGCCAGTAGTATAGGAGACAGCCGCAATCAGCCCCAGCATTTT. Translated: CASSIGDSRNQPQHF.

The rearrangement joins TRBV10-3 to TRBJ2-3; 8 bases are shared with TRBD2. The CDR3 contains 16 residues. V dropped 5 bases and J dropped 4; count of bases not matched to a gene: 11. CDR1 and CDR2 from the germline V gene are ENHRY and SYGVKD. The CDR3 coding sequence is TGTGCCATCAGTTCAACCGGGACTAGGGGTGCAGATACGCAGTATTTT. This sequence encodes CAISSTGTRGADTQYF.

This chain joins TRBV5-8 and TRBJ1-4; 8 bases agree with TRBD1. The V gene's germline CDR1 is SGHTS and CDR2 YDEGEE. Trimming at V came to 1 base and at J to 7 bases, leaving 6 bases not matched to a gene. This CDR3 region has 15 residues. Here the CDR3 DNA reads TGTGCCAGCAGCTTGTTTGACAGGGGCAGTGAAAAACTGTTTTTT. Amino acids: CASSLFDRGSEKLFF.

This rearrangement joins TRBV5-4 to TRBJ2-5; weak D call: TRBD2 (7 bases). The V end was cut by 2 bases, the J end by 5 bases, with 10 bases between. The germline V gene encodes CDR1 SGHNT and CDR2 YYREEE (reference sequence). This CDR3 has 13 amino acids. The DNA of the CDR3 is TGTGCCAGCAGCTTTCGGGGGGCTGAGACCCAGTACTTC. It translates to CASSFRGAETQYF.

The CDR3 loop is CASSFRGGRNEQFF. DNA of the CDR3: TGTGCCAGCAGCTTTCGGGGGGGCCGGAATGAGCAGTTCTTC. The rearrangement links TRBV7-3 to TRBJ2-1, with TRBD2 matching over 8 bases. The length of the CDR3 is 14 residues. The V gene end was trimmed by 3 bases and the J gene end by 7 bases; junction bases not matched to a gene: 5. Germline values: CDR1 SGHTA, CDR2 FQGTGA.